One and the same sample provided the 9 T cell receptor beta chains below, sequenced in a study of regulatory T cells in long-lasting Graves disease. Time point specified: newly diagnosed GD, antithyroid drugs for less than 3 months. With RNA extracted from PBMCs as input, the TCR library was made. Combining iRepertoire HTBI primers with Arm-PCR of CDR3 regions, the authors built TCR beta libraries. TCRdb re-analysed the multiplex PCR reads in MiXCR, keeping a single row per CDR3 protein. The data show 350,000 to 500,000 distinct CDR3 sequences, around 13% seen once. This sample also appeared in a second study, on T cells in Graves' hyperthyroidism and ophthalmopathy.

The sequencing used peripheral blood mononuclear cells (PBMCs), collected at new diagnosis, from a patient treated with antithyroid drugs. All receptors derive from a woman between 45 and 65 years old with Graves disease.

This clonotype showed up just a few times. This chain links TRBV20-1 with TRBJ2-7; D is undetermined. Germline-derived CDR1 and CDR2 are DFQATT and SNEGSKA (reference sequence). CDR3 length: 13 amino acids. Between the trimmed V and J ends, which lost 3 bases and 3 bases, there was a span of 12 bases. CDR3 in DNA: TGCAGTGCTAGGTCTAGTGGAAGCTACGAGCAGTACTTC. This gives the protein CSARSSGSYEQYF.

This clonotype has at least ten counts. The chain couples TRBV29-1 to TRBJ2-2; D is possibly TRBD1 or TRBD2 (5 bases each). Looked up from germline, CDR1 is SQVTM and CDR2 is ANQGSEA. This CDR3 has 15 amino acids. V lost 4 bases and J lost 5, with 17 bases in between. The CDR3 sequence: CSVVYQGSETGELFF. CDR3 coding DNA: TGCAGCGTTGTTTATCAGGGTAGCGAGACCGGGGAGCTGTTTTTT.

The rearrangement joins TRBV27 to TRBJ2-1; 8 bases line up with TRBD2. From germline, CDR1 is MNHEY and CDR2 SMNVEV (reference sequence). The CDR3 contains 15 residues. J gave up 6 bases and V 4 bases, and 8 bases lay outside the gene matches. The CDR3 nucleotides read TGTGCCAGCAGTTCCCATAGCGGGGCTCCCAATGAGCAGTTCTTC. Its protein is CASSSHSGAPNEQFF.

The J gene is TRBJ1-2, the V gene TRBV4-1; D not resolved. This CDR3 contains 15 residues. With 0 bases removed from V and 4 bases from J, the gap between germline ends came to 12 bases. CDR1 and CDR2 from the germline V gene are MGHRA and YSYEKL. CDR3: CASSQDSHKPYGYTF. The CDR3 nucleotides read TGCGCCAGCAGCCAAGATTCGCATAAGCCCTATGGCTACACCTTC.

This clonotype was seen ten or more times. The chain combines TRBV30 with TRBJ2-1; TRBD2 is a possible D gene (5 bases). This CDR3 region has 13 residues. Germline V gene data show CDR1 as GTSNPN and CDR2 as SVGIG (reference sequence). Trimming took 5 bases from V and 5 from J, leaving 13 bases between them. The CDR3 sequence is CAWSLGANNEQFF. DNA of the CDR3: TGTGCCTGGTCCTTGGGAGCGAACAATGAGCAGTTCTTC. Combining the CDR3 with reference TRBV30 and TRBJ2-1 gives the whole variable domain SQTIHQWPATLVQPVGSPLSLECTVEGTSNPNLYWYRQAAGRGLQLLFYSVGIGQISSEVPQNLSASRPQDRQFILSSKKLLLSDSGFYLCAWSLGANNEQFFGPGTRLTVL.

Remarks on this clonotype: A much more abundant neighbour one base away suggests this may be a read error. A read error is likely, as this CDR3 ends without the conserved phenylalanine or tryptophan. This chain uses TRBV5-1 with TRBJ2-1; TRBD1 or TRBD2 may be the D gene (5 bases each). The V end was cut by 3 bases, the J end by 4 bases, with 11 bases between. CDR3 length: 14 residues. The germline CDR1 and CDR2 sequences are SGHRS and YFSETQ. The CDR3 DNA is TGCGCCAGCAGCTCGAGGGGCATATACAATGAGCAGTTCTTG. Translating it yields CASSSRGIYNEQFL.

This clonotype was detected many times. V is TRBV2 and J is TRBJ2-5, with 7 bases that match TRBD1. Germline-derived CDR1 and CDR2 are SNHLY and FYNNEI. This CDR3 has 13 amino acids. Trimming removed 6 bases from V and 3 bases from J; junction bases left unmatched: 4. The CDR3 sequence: CASRGTAEETQYF. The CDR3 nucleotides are TGTGCCAGCAGGGGGACAGCAGAAGAGACCCAGTACTTC. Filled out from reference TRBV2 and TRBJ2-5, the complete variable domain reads EPEVTQTPSHQVTQMGQEVILRCVPISNHLYFYWYRQILGQKVEFLVSFYNNEISEKSEIFDDQFSVERPDGSNFTLKIRSTKLEDSAMYFCASRGTAEETQYFGPGTRLLVL.

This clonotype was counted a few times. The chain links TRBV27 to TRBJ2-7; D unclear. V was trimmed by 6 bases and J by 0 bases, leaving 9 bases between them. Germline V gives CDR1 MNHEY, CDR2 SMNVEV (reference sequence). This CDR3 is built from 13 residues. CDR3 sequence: CASSPESSYEQYF. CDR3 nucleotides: TGTGCCAGCAGCCCGGAGAGCTCCTACGAGCAGTACTTC.

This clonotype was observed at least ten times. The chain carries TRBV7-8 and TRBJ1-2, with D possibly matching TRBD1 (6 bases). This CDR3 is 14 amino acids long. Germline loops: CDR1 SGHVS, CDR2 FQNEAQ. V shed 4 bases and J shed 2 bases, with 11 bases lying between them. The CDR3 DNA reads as TGTGCCAGCAGCTACCAGGGGTTCAACTATGGCTACACCTTC. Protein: CASSYQGFNYGYTF.